These 7 T cell receptor beta chains share one sample of origin, sequenced in a study of T-cell memory formation after mild COVID-19. One entry per CDR3 protein results from TCRdb running MiXCR on the 5' RACE reads. The table records roughly 310,000 distinct CDR3 sequences, about 16% of them present only once. The specimen sequenced was PBMCs or a T cell subset sorted from them (not recorded which). These receptors were obtained from a man between 18 and 35 years old who had mild COVID-19 (a few samples of this study predate the infection). Cell type and time point are not known.

The rearrangement joins TRBV28 to TRBJ2-2, with D possibly being TRBD1 or TRBD2 (6 bases each). This CDR3 has 15 residues. The germline V gene encodes CDR1 MDHEN and CDR2 SYDVKM. Between the trimmed V and J ends, which lost 6 bases and 4 bases, there was a span of 15 bases. The CDR3 DNA reads as TGTGCCAGCAGGGACGGGGGCTTGGGCACCGGGGAGCTGTTTTTT. Encoded protein: CASRDGGLGTGELFF. Full variable domain (rest looked up from reference TRBV28 and TRBJ2-2): DVKVTQSSRYLVKRTGEKVFLECVQDMDHENMFWYRQDPGLGLRLIYFSYDVKMKEKGDIPEGYSVSREKKERFSLILESASTNQTSMYLCASRDGGLGTGELFFGEGSRLTVL.

This clonotype showed up just a few times. This rearrangement joins TRBV14 to TRBJ2-7; no clear D gene. Germline CDR1 reads SGHDN; CDR2 reads FVKESK. V was shortened by 2 bases and J by 2 bases, with 10 bases between the two germline ends. This CDR3 is 14 amino acids long. The CDR3 sequence: CASSQMAGPYEQYF. CDR3 sequence (DNA): TGTGCCAGCAGCCAAATGGCAGGCCCCTACGAGCAGTACTTC.

There are a few counts of this clonotype. The gene calls are TRBV9 and TRBJ2-1, with TRBD2 matching 15 bases. V shed 7 bases and J 9 bases; nucleotides not matched to a gene: 5. Per the germline V gene, CDR1 is SGDLS and CDR2 is YYNGEE. The CDR3 consists of 14 residues. The CDR3 protein is CASGTSGGLGEQFF. The CDR3 DNA follows: TGTGCCAGCGGGACTAGCGGGGGGTTGGGTGAGCAGTTCTTC.

This clonotype has a count of ten or more. The gene calls are TRBV2 and TRBJ2-4; D might be TRBD1 (5 bases). Trimming shortened V by 3 bases and J by 0 bases, and 12 bases separated the two germline ends. CDR3 length: 16 amino acids. Germline loops: CDR1 SNHLY, CDR2 FYNNEI. The CDR3 protein is CASSDEQGRAKNIQYF. The CDR3 DNA is TGTGCCAGCAGTGATGAGCAGGGTAGAGCCAAAAACATTCAGTACTTC.

In this sample, this clonotype turned up a few times. The chain joins TRBV7-2 to TRBJ2-7; D might be TRBD1 (6 bases). The CDR3 sequence is 14 residues long. CDR1 and CDR2 from the germline V gene are SGHTA and FQGNSA. V was shortened by 1 base and J by 4 bases, with 11 bases between the two germline ends. DNA for the CDR3: TGTGCCAGCAGCTTAGGTCCACAGGGATACGAGCAGTACGTC. Residues: CASSLGPQGYEQYV.

V gene TRBV27 combines with J gene TRBJ2-7; the match to TRBD1 covers 9 bases. In germline, CDR1 is MNHEY, CDR2 SMNVEV (reference sequence). The CDR3 totals 14 residues. Losses at the gene ends were 4 bases for V and 4 bases for J; bases not matched to a gene: 5. CDR3 region: CASSSTGGGYEQYF. CDR3 bases: TGTGCCAGCAGTTCGACAGGGGGTGGGTACGAGCAGTACTTC.

The V call is TRBV4-1, the J call TRBJ2-2; D might be TRBD1 (6 bases). V lost 1 base, J lost 3 bases, and 9 bases lay in between. This CDR3 is built from 15 residues. Germline V gene data show CDR1 as MGHRA and CDR2 as YSYEKL. CDR3 sequence (DNA): TGCGCCAGCAGCCAAGGACAGGCCTACACCGGGGAGCTGTTTTTT. Amino acids: CASSQGQAYTGELFF.